This T cell receptor (beta chain) was obtained from a study of spatial heterogeneity in lung cancer. On the study more broadly: Within raw reads, each unique TCR and UMI combination appeared on average more than ten times.

This clonotype was observed a handful of times. Time point reported: sample taken at primary tumor resection. Extraction of whole RNA from tumor, nontumor lung or frozen PBMC preceded unsorted sequencing. TCRdb redid the calling of the 5' RACE reads with MiXCR, one entry per CDR3 protein. The table lists approximately 82,000 distinct CDR3 sequences, around 13% of them singletons. The sequence was collected from a male donor with early-stage non-small cell lung cancer. The starting material was PBMCs, obtained at surgery.

CDR3 DNA sequence: TGTGCCAGCAGTTTAGAGGCGGGAGAAGGGGGCAATACGCAGTATTTT. It codes for CASSLEAGEGGNTQYF. The V gene is TRBV12-3 or TRBV12-4, the J gene TRBJ2-3; either TRBD1 or TRBD2 may supply D (7 bases each). This CDR3 has 16 residues. The V end was cut by 1 base, the J end by 7 bases, with 18 bases between.